The sequence of this TCR beta chain was determined in a study of monozygotic twins with inflammatory bowel disease. Findings and caveats of the study: The study found lower TCRbeta diversity (inverse Simpson) in IBD patients than in healthy co-twins. Relative to healthy twins, IBD patients had fewer clonotypes in common with others, a gap that was especially apparent with disease activity.

Phlebotomy per donor yielded a single 2.5 ml blood sample. UMIs were attached via template switching, each with a 6-nucleotide sample barcode. One entry per CDR3 protein, without DNA, is what TCRdb gives after re-calling the 5' RACE reads. The sample spans about 210,000 distinct CDR3 sequences; the ten largest clones claim roughly 1.5%. With regard to this clonotype: The antigen is undetermined.

The sequenced sample was blood. This TCR was recovered from a human donor with ulcerative colitis or Crohn's disease, or a healthy co-twin of an affected twin (not recorded which).

Here the CDR3 reads CASSGQQSREQYF. The chain recombines TRBV2 with TRBJ2-7; TCRdb lists TRBD2, though no DNA is available to test this call. Germline CDR1 reads SNHLY; CDR2 reads FYNNEI. CDR3 size: 13 residues.